The present T cell receptor (beta chain) was sequenced within a study of shared clonotypes between healthy human individuals. V gave up 3 bases and J gave up 2 bases, with 19 bases separating them. The germline gives CDR1 KGHSH, CDR2 LQKENI. The CDR3 covers 17 residues. Profiling relied on immunoSEQ multiplex PCR, and the TCRdb table lists in-frame clones only, not all of them. Of about 1.1 million clones in the sample, around three quarters were seen once. The J gene is TRBJ1-2, the V gene TRBV18; weak D call: TRBD1 (6 bases). The receptor comes from a man between 18 and 35 years old in good health. Some clones in this sample may be carry-over from other donors' samples. The sample taken for sequencing was memory CD4+ T cells from PBMCs. Noted subset: CD45RA-negative fraction. CDR3 region: CASSPSRQDLGNYGYTF. Here the CDR3 DNA reads TGTGCCAGCTCACCTTCCCGACAGGATCTCGGAAACTATGGCTACACCTTC.